This T cell receptor (beta chain) was sequenced during a study of shared clonotypes between healthy human individuals. At the level of the study: Three plates were used per donor for CD4 naive, three for CD4 memory, two for CD8 naive and one for CD8 memory.

Looked up from germline, CDR1 is SEHNR and CDR2 is FQNEAQ (reference sequence). V gave up 6 bases and J gave up 3 bases, with 15 bases separating them. The CDR3 runs to 14 residues. Broader study findings: Donor scarcity curtailed the genetic and exposure-history diversity represented herein. Non-shared clonotypes showed lower generation probabilities than clonotypes common to all four donors.

Deep was the level used in running the assay. Profiled with immunoSEQ multiplex PCR; TCRdb holds only in-frame clones, not every one. The sample holds about 2.2 million clones, 93% seen once. Positive CCR7 selection of CD45RO-negative cells yielded the naive CD8 cells, and terminally differentiated effector memory CD45RA+ cells were excluded. Details on this clone: Its antigen is as yet unknown.

The sequenced material came from naive CD8+ T cells from PBMCs. The TCR comes from a man younger than 35 in good health. Some clones in this sample may be carry-over from other donors' samples. The chain links TRBV7-9 to TRBJ2-7, with TRBD2 as a possible D gene (7 bases). CDR3 bases: TGTGCCAGCAGGCCGGGGGCTAGCGGCTACGAGCAGTACTTC. Translation: CASRPGASGYEQYF.